The sequence of this TCR beta chain was determined in a study of blood T cell repertoires in COVID-19. Across the whole study: Samples of COVID-19 (acute and convalescent) were obtained from the United States, Italy and Spain. In each case, the material was cDNA or gDNA derived from T cells, B-cell-depleted T cells, or PBMCs.

Germline assignment: CDR1 MDHEN and CDR2 SYDVKM. Losses at the gene ends were 6 bases for V and 4 bases for J; bases not matched to a gene: 9. The CDR3 is 16 residues long. This clone was seen only once. Authors' processing steps: How many nucleated cells were present was estimated from reference gene primer amplification. The data were produced by immunoSEQ multiplex PCR, yet TCRdb's version contains in-frame clones alone and is incomplete. Clone size and the V and J calls come from that table; the DNA yielded D and trimming. The table has tens of thousands of clones, more than 70% seen once; the top ten hold 22%.

Sequenced input: peripheral blood. This receptor was taken from a woman aged 80 or over in a cohort sampled during active or convalescent COVID-19. This chain uses TRBV28 with TRBJ1-2; 12 positions agree with TRBD1. The CDR3 loop is CASSRRGQGAFYGYTF. CDR3 bases: TGTGCCAGCAGCCGGCGGGGACAGGGGGCCTTCTATGGCTACACCTTC.